Listed below are T cell receptor beta chains from one sample, sequenced in a study of shared clonotypes between healthy human individuals. The protocol was immunoSEQ multiplex PCR, while the TCRdb copy is restricted to in-frame clones and leaves out a portion. The table lists roughly 2,300,000 clones, approximately 90% of them singletons, with approximately 0.39% in the top ten. Sequenced input: naive CD4+ T cells from PBMCs. All receptors come from a man aged 18 to 29 in good health. Some clones in this sample may be carry-over from other donors' samples. Each CDR3 is given without its conserved first and last residue. Each record gives: CDR3 length, V gene, clone size, J gene, CDR3 protein. Clone size is not always given. Where it is, it says once, few, many or a class for expanded clones.

>16|TRBV5-1|.|TRBJ2-7
ASSWGTSGSMEIYEQY
>15|TRBV11-3|.|TRBJ2-2
ASSLDIDRGNPGELF
>14|TRBV19|.|TRBJ1-2
ASSMGFSGPNYGYT
>13|TRBV7-2|.|TRBJ2-7
ASSLEPARGREQY
>17|TRBV4-2|.|TRBJ2-5
ASSQDLLAGEFLGETQY
>11|TRBV11-2|.|TRBJ2-1
ASRSYRDNEQF
>14|TRBV7-3|once|TRBJ1-2
ASSLFGELNYYGYT
>13|TRBV30|.|TRBJ1-2
AWSVGGGWGYGYT
>10|TRBV19|once|TRBJ2-1
ASSIPGAEQF
>10|TRBV6-1|.|TRBJ2-2
ASSYWTGELF
>13|TRBV9|few|TRBJ1-5
ASSGQADSNQPQH
>16|TRBV7-3|.|TRBJ2-1
ASSLTGSGLAYSHEQF
>13|TRBV5-1|.|TRBJ2-7
ASSLGRTSSYEQY
>10|TRBV6-6|.|TRBJ2-4
ASSSRIVVTD
>14|TRBV29-1|.|TRBJ2-6
SVEEGALAGANVLT
>11|TRBV5-4|.|TRBJ2-3
ASEEGQGNTQY
>13|TRBV27|.|TRBJ1-5
ASNIGAGSNQPQH
>17|TRBV11-3|.|TRBJ2-3
ASSPGWGAAADHTDTQY
>11|TRBV4-2|.|TRBJ2-7
ASSQGRLLEQY
>12|TRBV5-1|once|TRBJ2-5
ASSLGQTQETQY
>12|TRBV6-6|.|TRBJ2-3
ASSFQASTDTQY
>13|TRBV5-1|.|TRBJ1-1
ASSLGGRGNTEAF
>13|TRBV6-6|.|TRBJ2-3
ASSGAGRSTDTQY
>13|TRBV6-6|.|TRBJ1-2
ASSYAAVSPYGYT
>11|TRBV18|.|TRBJ2-1
ASSPPSLNEQF
>13|TRBV27|.|TRBJ1-4
ASSRSRGANEKLF